Below are 13 T cell receptor beta chains sequenced from a single sample in a study of T cells after yellow fever vaccination. TCRdb re-called the 5' RACE reads through MiXCR, storing one row per CDR3 protein. The sample has about 340,000 distinct CDR3 sequences; around 12% are singletons. The sample here was CD4+ T cells sorted from PBMCs, taken 15 days after the yellow fever booster vaccination. The origin of the receptors is a man between 18 and 35 years old who received the YFV17D yellow fever vaccine.

V and J are TRBV20-1 and TRBJ2-3; 10 nucleotides match TRBD2. There are 14 residues in the CDR3. The germline CDR1 and CDR2 sequences are DFQATT and SNEGSKA (reference sequence). Germline trimming cut 7 bases from V and 0 bases from J; bases unmatched to any gene: 4. CDR3 amino acids: CSGTSGASTDTQYF. As DNA, the CDR3 is TGCAGTGGCACTAGCGGGGCTAGCACAGATACGCAGTATTTT.

The CDR3 DNA follows: TGCAGTGCTACGGACAGGGGGATAGGGCAGCCCCAGCATTTT. Its protein product is CSATDRGIGQPQHF. V usage is TRBV20-1 and J usage is TRBJ1-5, with 10 positions matching TRBD1. With 4 bases clipped from V and 7 bases from J, the junction kept 7 bases outside the gene matches. The CDR3 is 14 residues long. Germline V gives CDR1 DFQATT, CDR2 SNEGSKA (reference sequence).

A few counts support this clonotype. The J gene is TRBJ2-1, the V gene TRBV7-3; TRBD2 matches at 13 bases. V was clipped by 5 bases and J by 4 bases; unmatched bases: 5. From germline, CDR1 is SGHTA and CDR2 FQGTGA. CDR3 length equals 16 residues. CDR3 DNA: TGTGCCAGCAGCAATGGACTAGCGGGGGATTACAATGAGCAGTTCTTC. It yields the protein CASSNGLAGDYNEQFF.

This clonotype was found a few times. The chain links TRBV20-1 to TRBJ2-1, with 15 positions matching TRBD2. CDR3 length: 14 residues. The V and J ends lost 3 bases and 11 bases, in that order; junction bases with no gene match: 5. Germline V gene lookup returns CDR1 DFQATT and CDR2 SNEGSKA (reference sequence). The CDR3 nucleotides are TGCAGTGCTAGCTTGGGACTAGCGGGGGGACAGCAGTTCTTC. Protein product: CSASLGLAGGQQFF.

This clonotype was seen a handful of times. This rearrangement joins TRBV4-2 to TRBJ1-1; tentatively, D is TRBD1 (5 bases). The CDR3 contains 15 residues. Germline-derived CDR1 and CDR2 are LGHNA and YNFKEQ. Between the trimmed V and J ends, which lost 1 base and 4 bases, there was a span of 13 bases. The CDR3: CASSQGGAMGTEAFF. The CDR3, as DNA: TGTGCCAGCAGCCAAGGTGGGGCAATGGGCACTGAAGCTTTCTTT.

The chain has TRBV27 and TRBJ2-3, with 13 bases fitting TRBD2. With 6 bases clipped from V and 2 bases from J, the junction kept 5 bases outside the gene matches. From germline, CDR1 is MNHEY and CDR2 SMNVEV (reference sequence). The CDR3 contains 16 residues. CDR3 DNA sequence: TGTGCCAGCAGCCGAGGGACTAGCGGGGCCACAGATACGCAGTATTTT. Protein: CASSRGTSGATDTQYF.

The chain recombines TRBV7-2 with TRBJ2-5, with D maybe TRBD2 (6 bases). CDR1 SGHTA and CDR2 FQGNSA come from the germline V gene. The CDR3 has 15 residues. Trimming shortened V by 2 bases and J by 4 bases, and 14 bases separated the two germline ends. The CDR3 protein is CASSLPGDGGETQYF. The CDR3 DNA reads as TGTGCCAGCAGCTTACCGGGGGACGGGGGAGAGACCCAGTACTTC.

In this sample, this clonotype turned up a few times. The chain has TRBV30 and TRBJ1-6; D is perhaps TRBD1 (6 bases). CDR1 and CDR2 (germline): GTSNPN, SVGIG (reference sequence). V lost 0 bases and J lost 9, with 15 bases in between. The CDR3 has 15 residues. CDR3 DNA sequence: TGTGCCTGGAGTGTACAGGGCCCCAGGGGTTCACCCCTCCACTTT. Translating gives CAWSVQGPRGSPLHF.

There are a few counts of this clonotype. The chain has TRBV4-1 and TRBJ1-3; no clear D gene. V was clipped by 2 bases and J by 1 base, with 12 bases between them. This CDR3 is 16 amino acids long. Germline V gene lookup returns CDR1 MGHRA and CDR2 YSYEKL. In DNA, the CDR3 is TGCGCCAGCAGCCAACCCTGGGCGGATTCTGGAAACACCATATATTTT. It codes for CASSQPWADSGNTIYF.

The rearrangement uses TRBV5-1 and TRBJ2-2; no clear D gene. The V gene's germline CDR1 is SGHRS and CDR2 YFSETQ. V gave up 0 bases and J gave up 5 bases, with 20 bases separating them. The CDR3 has 18 amino acids. The CDR3, as DNA: TGCGCCAGCAGCTTGGGATTGCTGGGAAGAATTCGAACCGGGGAGCTGTTTTTT. Encoded protein: CASSLGLLGRIRTGELFF.

This clonotype appeared a few times. CDR3 sequence: CSVEIRERYNEQFF. In nucleotides, the CDR3 is TGCAGCGTTGAAATTCGGGAACGCTACAATGAGCAGTTCTTC. This rearrangement joins TRBV29-1 to TRBJ2-1; a weak D match, TRBD2 (5 bases). CDR1 and CDR2 from the germline V gene are SQVTM and ANQGSEA. Between the trimmed V and J ends, which lost 2 bases and 3 bases, there was a span of 11 bases. This CDR3 is built from 14 residues.

This clonotype showed up just a few times. V gene TRBV4-3 combines with J gene TRBJ2-3, with D possibly TRBD2 on 5 matching bases. V shed 0 bases and J shed 10 bases, with 14 bases lying between them. Germline CDR1 and CDR2: LGHNA and YSLEER. CDR3 size: 14 residues. CDR3 sequence (DNA): TGCGCCAGCAGCCAAGAAGCCGAGGAGAGGGCGCAGTATTTT. Protein sequence: CASSQEAEERAQYF.

The chain couples TRBV6-2 or TRBV6-3 to TRBJ2-2; TRBD1 matches 8 bases. The CDR3 runs to 14 residues. The trim removed 6 bases at V and 1 base at J, leaving 1 base unmatched. Per the germline V gene, CDR1 is MNHEY and CDR2 is SVGEGT. The CDR3 nucleotides are TGTGCCAGCAGGACAGGGGTGAACACCGGGGAGCTGTTTTTT. This encodes CASRTGVNTGELFF.